This T cell receptor beta chain was recorded in a study of OX40 agonist ivuxolimab in advanced cancers. At the level of the study: Patients received ivuxolimab, an agonistic anti-OX40 (CD134) antibody. Patients assigned to dose escalation were diagnosed with hepatocellular carcinoma, melanoma, renal cell or head and neck cancer. Study findings and constraints: Antigen targets of the expanded peripheral T cells went undetermined. Nonresponders, in some cases, also had low normalized T-cell clonal expansion.

Germline values: CDR1 WSHSY, CDR2 SAAADI. After removal of 7 bases from V and 6 bases from J, the junction contained 5 bases not matched to a gene. The CDR3 covers 13 residues. This clone was counted between two and nine times. What it binds is unknown. Clones were sequenced by immunoSEQ multiplex PCR, and TCRdb holds only the in-frame ones, with some missing. The data show approximately 73,000 clones, around 90% seen once. Here the sequenced sample was CD4+ or CD8+ T cells sorted from blood, taken in a trial of the OX40 agonist ivuxolimab. V gene TRBV10-2 combines with J gene TRBJ2-7; 11 nucleotides match TRBD2. This TCR was sampled from an adult with an advanced solid tumor such as melanoma, head and neck, liver or kidney cancer. The CDR3 region has the DNA TGCGCCAGCAAAACTAGCGGGAGAGGCGAGCAGTACTTC. This sequence encodes CASKTSGRGEQYF.